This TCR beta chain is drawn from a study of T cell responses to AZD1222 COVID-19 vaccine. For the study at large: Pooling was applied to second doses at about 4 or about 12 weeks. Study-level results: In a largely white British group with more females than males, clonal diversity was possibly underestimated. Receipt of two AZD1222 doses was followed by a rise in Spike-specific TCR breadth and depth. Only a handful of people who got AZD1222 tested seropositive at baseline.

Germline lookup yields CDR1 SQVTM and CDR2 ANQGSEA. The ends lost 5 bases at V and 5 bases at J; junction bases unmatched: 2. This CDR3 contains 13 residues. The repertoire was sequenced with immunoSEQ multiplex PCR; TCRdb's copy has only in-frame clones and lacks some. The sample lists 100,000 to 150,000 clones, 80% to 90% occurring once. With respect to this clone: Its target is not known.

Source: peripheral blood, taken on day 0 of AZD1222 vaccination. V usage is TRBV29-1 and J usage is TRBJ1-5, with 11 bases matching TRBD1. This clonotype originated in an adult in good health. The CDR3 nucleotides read TGCAGCGTTTCGGACAGGGGGCATCAGCCCCAGCATTTT. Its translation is CSVSDRGHQPQHF.